This T cell receptor beta chain derives from a study of blood T cell repertoires in COVID-19. Study context: Sites across the United States, Italy and Spain contributed samples from acute and convalescent COVID-19.

This CDR3 is 13 amino acids long. Germline loops: CDR1 GTSNPN, CDR2 SVGIG (reference sequence). Trimming pared 2 bases from V and 5 bases from J, leaving 10 bases between. Authors' methods: Scientists estimated how many nucleated cells there were by amplifying reference gene primers. Here immunoSEQ multiplex PCR was the method, and the copy in TCRdb shows in-frame clones only, minus some. The D gene and trimming were derived from the DNA, and the V and J assignments and clone size from that table. This sample carries some 250,000 clones, around 88% of them seen once, and the ten largest clones take roughly 8.6%.

J is TRBJ1-5 and V is TRBV30; D is possibly TRBD1 (5 bases). This clonotype originated in a man between 40 and 49 years old with active or convalescent COVID-19. The sequenced material came from peripheral blood. The CDR3 DNA reads as TGTGCCTGGAGTTTCGACAGCCATCAGCCCCAGCATTTT. As protein: CAWSFDSHQPQHF.